The 5 T cell receptor beta chains below come from one sample, sequenced in a study of preoperative IRX-2 immunotherapy in early breast cancer. The treatment: preoperative locoregional IRX-2 cytokine immunotherapy. Produced via immunoSEQ multiplex PCR; TCRdb's table is partial and in-frame only. In the table there are some 25,000 clones, around 91% of which are singletons. The material was tumor tissue, obtained after IRX-2 immunotherapy. The receptors derive from a human donor with breast cancer.

This clone was detected once. V usage is TRBV12-5 and J usage is TRBJ2-1, with TRBD2 identical over 11 bases. V lost 8 bases and J lost 8; bases outside the gene matches: 8. Germline values: CDR1 LGHNT, CDR2 FRNRAP. The CDR3 is 14 residues long. The CDR3 nucleotides read TGTGCTAGTAATAGCGGGAGGGATCTTTATGAGCAGTTCTTC. As protein: CASNSGRDLYEQFF.

This chain connects TRBV30 to TRBJ1-1; possibly TRBD1 for D (6 bases). Germline V CDR1 and CDR2: GTSNPN, SVGIG (reference sequence). V lost 5 bases and J 5 bases, leaving 15 bases between the germline ends. The CDR3 sequence is 13 residues long. The CDR3 sequence: CAWEADRRTEAFF. The CDR3 DNA follows: TGTGCCTGGGAGGCGGACAGACGAACTGAAGCTTTCTTT.

CDR3 protein: CASSLQGGSTEAFF. The CDR3 DNA sequence: TGTGCCAGTAGTCTTCAAGGGGGAAGCACTGAAGCTTTCTTT. The chain couples TRBV19 to TRBJ1-1, with D perhaps TRBD1 (6 bases). This CDR3 spans 14 amino acids. Germline assignment: CDR1 LNHDA and CDR2 SQIVND (reference sequence). The V end lost 5 bases, the J end lost 4 bases, and 14 bases lay between the germline ends.

This chain links TRBV5-5 with TRBJ1-6, with no clear D. The CDR3 is 16 amino acids. Germline loops: CDR1 SGHKS, CDR2 YYEKEE (reference sequence). The V end lost 2 bases, the J end lost 3 bases, and 12 bases lay between the germline ends. For the CDR3, the DNA is TGTGCCAGCAGCTTCTATCGCAACCTCTATAATTCACCCCTCCACTTT. Protein product: CASSFYRNLYNSPLHF.

The chain couples TRBV2 to TRBJ1-5; D is possibly TRBD1 (6 bases). The germline CDR1 and CDR2 sequences are SNHLY and FYNNEI. CDR3 size: 14 residues. Trimming took 3 bases from V and 6 from J, leaving 12 bases between them. CDR3 in DNA: TGTGCCAGCAGTGACCCACAGGGTGGTCAGCCCCAGCATTTT. This codes for CASSDPQGGQPQHF.